This TCR beta chain was profiled in a study of T cells in Graves' hyperthyroidism and ophthalmopathy. Overall study context: Blood was drawn when the patient was first diagnosed and still untreated. Overall study results and limits: Researchers found most expanded thyroid clonotypes above 0.001 in blood as well.

Trimming pared 3 bases from V and 5 bases from J, leaving 17 bases between. Germline V gives CDR1 DFQATT, CDR2 SNEGSKA (reference sequence). The CDR3 runs 14 residues. Graves' hyperthyroidism qualified as stable when ophthalmopathy did not progress within 18 months. The source material, RNA transcripts, was used to amplify TCR beta CDR3 regions. First-round RT-PCR targeting the TCR CDR3 was performed with the HTBI primer set. A single record per CDR3 protein comes from TCRdb applying MiXCR to the multiplex PCR reads. The table has around 420,000 distinct CDR3 sequences, approximately 15% seen once. This clonotype was counted ten times or more. What it binds is not known.

The V call is TRBV20-1, the J call TRBJ2-7; the D gene is possibly TRBD1 (6 bases). This sequence was found in a young woman with Graves' hyperthyroidism. The specimen was blood. CDR3 sequence: CSASGWTVGNEQYF. In nucleotides, the CDR3 is TGCAGTGCTAGTGGGTGGACAGTGGGTAACGAGCAGTACTTC.